The T cell receptor (beta chain) described here comes from a study of B cell selection in AIRE deficiency. CDR1 and CDR2 (germline): MNHEY, SVGAGI. This CDR3 has 15 residues. The V segment lost 7 bases and the J segment 3 bases; nucleotides outside the gene matches: 9. Sequencing used immunoSEQ multiplex PCR; TCRdb keeps in-frame clones, though not all of them. The sample lists about 25,000 clones; roughly 96% were seen once. The sorted conventional CD4 T cells were gated as CD4+CD127+. This clone was detected once. Its antigen is still unknown. Whole-study results and caveats: Of a few thousand shared Treg TCRbeta sequences, over 25% were healthy-only, approximately 9% patient-only.

V and J are TRBV6-5 and TRBJ2-7; 10 bases match TRBD2. This sequence originates from a human donor with AIRE deficiency. Sequencing input: conventional CD4+ T cells sorted from PBMCs. The CDR3 here is CASTLAGGNSYEQYF. In DNA, the CDR3 is TGTGCCAGCACTTTAGCGGGAGGAAACAGCTACGAGCAGTACTTC.